This passage covers 8 T cell receptor beta chains from one sample sequenced in a study of T cells in Graves' hyperthyroidism and ophthalmopathy. RNA transcripts yielded amplified TCR beta CDR3 regions. The primer set for the first-round RT-PCR of the TCR CDR3 was HTBI. TCRdb fed the multiplex PCR reads into MiXCR, producing one record per CDR3 protein. Among roughly 200,000 distinct CDR3 sequences listed, about a sixth were seen once. The sample taken for sequencing was blood. The source of these receptors is a man in his forties with Graves' hyperthyroidism.

This clonotype has at least ten counts. The V call is TRBV10-3, the J call TRBJ2-1; TRBD1 might be the D (6 bases). The V gene's germline CDR1 is ENHRY and CDR2 SYGVKD. This CDR3 spans 14 amino acids. Trimming took 6 bases from V and 8 from J, leaving 17 bases between them. The CDR3 loop reads CAIRRTVTIHEQFF. The DNA for the CDR3 is TGTGCCATCAGAAGGACAGTCACAATTCATGAGCAGTTCTTC.

The chain joins TRBV13 to TRBJ1-3, with D possibly matching TRBD1 (5 bases). The CDR3 loop spans 15 amino acids. Per the germline V gene, CDR1 is PRHDT and CDR2 is FYEKMQ (reference sequence). V shed 6 bases and J shed 4 bases, with 16 bases lying between them. DNA for the CDR3: TGTGCCAGCAGACCCCGGACGGGGACGGGAAACACCATATATTTT. It specifies CASRPRTGTGNTIYF.

This rearrangement joins TRBV29-1 to TRBJ1-2, with TRBD1 as a possible D gene (5 bases). V lost 7 bases, J lost 5 bases, and 14 bases lay in between. The germline gives CDR1 SQVTM, CDR2 ANQGSEA. This CDR3 has 12 residues. The CDR3 DNA reads as TGCAGCGCTACCGGGGGATGGTATGGCTACACCTTC. Residues: CSATGGWYGYTF. The whole variable domain, remainder taken from reference TRBV29-1 and TRBJ1-2, is SAVISQKPSRDICQRGTSLTIQCQVDSQVTMMFWYRQQPGQSLTLIATANQGSEATYESGFVIDKFPISRPNLTFSTLTVSNMSPEDSSIYLCSATGGWYGYTFGSGTRLTVV.

This clonotype was recorded many times. V usage is TRBV7-2 and J usage is TRBJ1-2, with TRBD1 matching 10 bases. Unmatched junction bases numbered 6, after V lost 5 bases and J lost 3 bases. CDR1 and CDR2 (germline): SGHTA, FQGNSA. This CDR3 is 15 amino acids long. The CDR3 DNA reads as TGTGCCAGCAGCACTAGACAGGGGGCGGACTATGGCTACACCTTC. Its protein is CASSTRQGADYGYTF.

This clonotype was picked up many times. The chain couples TRBV6-2 or TRBV6-3 to TRBJ2-3; 8 nucleotides agree with TRBD2. With V trimmed by 3 bases and J by 2 bases, 4 bases remained unmatched. This CDR3 is built from 15 residues. Germline V gene lookup returns CDR1 MNHEY and CDR2 SVGEGT. In DNA form, the CDR3 reads TGTGCCAGCAGTTATTCAGCGGGGGACACAGATACGCAGTATTTT. This translates into CASSYSAGDTDTQYF.

This clonotype was observed many times. J is TRBJ2-3 and V is TRBV7-2, with 8 nucleotides matching TRBD2. From germline, CDR1 is SGHTA and CDR2 FQGNSA. Germline trimming cut 5 bases from V and 5 bases from J; bases unmatched to any gene: 6. The length of the CDR3 is 14 residues. DNA for the CDR3: TGTGCCAGCAGCCCCGGGGGGGGGCAAGATACGCAGTATTTT. Translation gives CASSPGGGQDTQYF.

This clonotype has more than one count but fewer than ten. This chain joins TRBV29-1 and TRBJ2-7, with D unresolved. V lost 5 bases, J lost 3 bases, and 17 bases lay in between. The CDR3 contains 14 residues. The germline CDR1 and CDR2 sequences are SQVTM and ANQGSEA. CDR3 coding DNA: TGCAGCGTTTCACCGGAACTTATTCACTACGAGCAGTACTTC. It codes for CSVSPELIHYEQYF.

Notes on this clonotype: This may stem from a read error, because a much larger clone lies one nucleotide away. The J gene is TRBJ2-5, the V gene TRBV5-1; 8 bases are a match to TRBD1. Trimming cost V 4 bases and J 7 bases; bases outside gene matches: 12. The germline CDR1 and CDR2 sequences are SGHRS and YFSETQ. This CDR3 has 15 residues. CDR3 sequence (DNA): TGCGCCAGCAGCGTGACCGGGACAGGTGGAGGGACCCAGTACTTC. Translation gives CASSVTGTGGGTQYF.